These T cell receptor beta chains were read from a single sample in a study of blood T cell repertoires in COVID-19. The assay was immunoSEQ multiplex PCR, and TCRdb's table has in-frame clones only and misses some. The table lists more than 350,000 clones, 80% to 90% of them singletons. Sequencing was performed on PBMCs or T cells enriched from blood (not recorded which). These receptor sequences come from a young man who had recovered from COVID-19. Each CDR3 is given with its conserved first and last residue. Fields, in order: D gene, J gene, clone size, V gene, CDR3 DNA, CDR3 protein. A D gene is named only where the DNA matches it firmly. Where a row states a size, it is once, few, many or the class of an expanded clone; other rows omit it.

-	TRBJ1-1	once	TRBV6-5	TGTGCCAGCAGTTACTCGGACTTGGGGACTGAAGCTTTCTTT	CASSYSDLGTEAFF
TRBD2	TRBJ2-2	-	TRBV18	TGTGCCAGCTCACCTGCCATCCTAGCGGGGGACGGGGAGCTGTTTTTT	CASSPAILAGDGELFF
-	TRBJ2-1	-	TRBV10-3	TGTGCCATCAGACAGGGCACCTACAATGAGCAGTTCTTC	CAIRQGTYNEQFF
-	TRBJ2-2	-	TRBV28	TGTGCCAGCAGTTTCCCAGGGATCGACACCGGGGAGCTGTTTTTT	CASSFPGIDTGELFF
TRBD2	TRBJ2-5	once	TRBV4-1	TGCGCCAGCAGCCAAGAGAGAGGTAGCGGGAGCGATAAAGAGACCCAGTACTTC	CASSQERGSGSDKETQYF
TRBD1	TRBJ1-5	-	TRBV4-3	TGCGCCAGCAGCCGGGGGACAGGGGGGAATCAGCCCCAGCATTTT	CASSRGTGGNQPQHF
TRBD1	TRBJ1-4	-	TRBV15	TGTGCCACCAGCAGAGGTCGGACAGGTGGATTAACTAATGAAAAACTGTTTTTT	CATSRGRTGGLTNEKLFF
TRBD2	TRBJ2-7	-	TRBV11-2	TGTGCCAGCAGCTTAACTAGCGGGAGCCATTTGGGATACGAGCAGTACTTC	CASSLTSGSHLGYEQYF
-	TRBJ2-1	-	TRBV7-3	TGTGCCAGCAGCTTAGGGGGCCGCTCCTACAATGAGCAGTTCTTC	CASSLGGRSYNEQFF
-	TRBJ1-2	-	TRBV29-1	TGCAGCGTGGACCCCCGGGGCGGGGTCGGCTATGGCTACACCTTC	CSVDPRGGVGYGYTF
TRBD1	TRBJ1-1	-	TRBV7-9	TGTGCCAGCAGCATGGGACAGGGGAACACTGAAGCTTTCTTT	CASSMGQGNTEAFF
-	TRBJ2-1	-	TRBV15	TGTGCCACCAGCACCCGGGACTCCTCCTACAATGAGCAGTTCTTC	CATSTRDSSYNEQFF
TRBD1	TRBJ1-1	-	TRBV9	TGTGCCAGCAGCCCTCAACCGGGACAGGGGCACACTGAAGCTTTCTTT	CASSPQPGQGHTEAFF
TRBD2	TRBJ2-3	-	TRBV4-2	TGTGCCAGCAGCCAAGAAGGGACTAGCGGGGGGTTGAGCACAGATACGCAGTATTTT	CASSQEGTSGGLSTDTQYF
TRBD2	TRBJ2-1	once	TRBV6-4	TGTGCCAGCAAACTAGCGCCCAACTCCTACAATGAGCAGTTCTTC	CASKLAPNSYNEQFF
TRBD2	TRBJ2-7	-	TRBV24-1	TGTGCCACCAGTGCTAGCGGGGACTCCTACGAGCAGTACTTC	CATSASGDSYEQYF
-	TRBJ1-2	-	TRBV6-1	TGTGCCAGCAGTGAACGTAACAGTTTGTCCTATGGCTACACCTTC	CASSERNSLSYGYTF
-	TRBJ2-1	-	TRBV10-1	TGCGCCAGCAGTGAAATCACTTCCTCCTACAATGAGCAGTTCTTC	CASSEITSSYNEQFF
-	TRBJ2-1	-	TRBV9	TGTGCCAGCGGTCGAGCGGAGGGCTACAATGAGCAGTTCTTC	CASGRAEGYNEQFF
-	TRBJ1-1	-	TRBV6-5	TGTGCCAGCCTCCCTAATACAGGATTGAACACTGAAGCTTTCTTT	CASLPNTGLNTEAFF
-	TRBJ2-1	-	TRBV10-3	TGTGCCATCAATACAGGGCGCTACAATGAGCAGTTCTTC	CAINTGRYNEQFF
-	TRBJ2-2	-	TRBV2	TGTGCCACGACTAAGGACGGGGAGCTGTTTTTT	CATTKDGELFF
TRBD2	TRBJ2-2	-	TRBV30	TGTGCCTGGAGCGGGACTAGCGGAAACACCGGGGAGCTGTTTTTT	CAWSGTSGNTGELFF
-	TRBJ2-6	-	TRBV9	TGTGCCAGCAGCATAGGACAGTCCTCTGGGGCCAACGTCCTGACTTTC	CASSIGQSSGANVLTF
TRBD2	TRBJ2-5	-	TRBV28	TGTGCCATCTCCAGCGGGAGTACGGAGACCCAGTACTTC	CAISSGSTETQYF
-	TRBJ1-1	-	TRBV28	TGTGCCAGCAGTTTACAGATCATGAACACTGAAGCTTTCTTT	CASSLQIMNTEAFF
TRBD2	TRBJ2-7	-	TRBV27	TGTGCCAGCAGTTTCGGGACTAACGGCGCTTACGAGCAGTACTTC	CASSFGTNGAYEQYF
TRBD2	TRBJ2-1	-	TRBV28	TGTGCCAGCAAGGCGGGGGGGGCCTACAATGAGCAGTTCTTC	CASKAGGAYNEQFF
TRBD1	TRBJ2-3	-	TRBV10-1	TGCGCCAGCAGCTTGGACAGGCCGAGCACAGATACGCAGTATTTT	CASSLDRPSTDTQYF